The following is a T cell receptor (beta chain) sequence with its context. The antigen is unknown. Germline loops: CDR1 MDHEN, CDR2 SYDVKM. The CDR3 contains 11 residues. Trimming left V 3 bases short and J 5 bases short, with 5 bases between. The data derive from a study of OX40 agonist ivuxolimab in advanced cancers. Study information: Patients enrolled in dose escalation were diagnosed with hepatocellular carcinoma, melanoma, renal cell or head and neck cancer. People who had prior anti-PD-1, anti-PD-L1 or anti-CTLA-4 therapy could take part, and around 40% had some. The study's findings and limits: Within 6 weeks, CD4+ and CD8+ blood T cells expanded clonally at 0.1 to 3.0 mg/kg.

Excluded were patients having autoimmune disease history or systemic immunosuppression. The assay was immunoSEQ multiplex PCR, and TCRdb's table has in-frame clones only and misses some. The sample carries 20,000 or so clones, just under 90% recorded once. Material: CD4+ or CD8+ T cells sorted from blood, obtained in a trial of the OX40 agonist ivuxolimab. The clonotype was recovered from an adult with an advanced solid tumor such as melanoma, head and neck, liver or kidney cancer. V usage is TRBV28 and J usage is TRBJ2-7; a possible D gene is TRBD1 (5 bases). In DNA, the CDR3 is TGTGCCAGCAGTTTCAGGGACGAGCAGTACTTC. Its protein is CASSFRDEQYF. Full variable domain (rest looked up from reference TRBV28 and TRBJ2-7): DVKVTQSSRYLVKRTGEKVFLECVQDMDHENMFWYRQDPGLGLRLIYFSYDVKMKEKGDIPEGYSVSREKKERFSLILESASTNQTSMYLCASSFRDEQYFGPGTRLTVT.